Listed here are 11 T cell receptor beta chains from one sample, sequenced in a study of blood T cells in healthy people across ages. Through a sample-barcoded 5' primer and a J-beta primer mix, a second PCR was run for roughly 6 to 12 cycles. TCRdb analysed the 5' RACE reads with MiXCR anew, one entry per CDR3 protein. This sample has some 1,800,000 distinct CDR3 sequences, with about 39% found just once. The specimen sequenced was blood. The receptors here all came from a human donor in good health.

The chain combines TRBV6-6 with TRBJ2-1; 8 bases align to TRBD1. The CDR3 is 14 amino acids. V trimming: 8 bases; J trimming: 12 bases; junction bases outside the gene matches: 15. The V gene's germline CDR1 is MNHNY and CDR2 SVGAGI (reference sequence). The CDR3 region is CASRGQVTLSGQFF. The CDR3 DNA follows: TGTGCCAGCCGGGGACAGGTAACACTAAGTGGGCAGTTCTTC.

In this sample, this clonotype turned up a few times. This chain links TRBV15 with TRBJ1-6; TRBD1 might be the D (6 bases). Germline V CDR1 and CDR2: LNHNV, YYDKDF (reference sequence). The CDR3 runs 16 residues. The V end lost 2 bases, the J end lost 1 base, and 9 bases lay between the germline ends. The CDR3 spells CATSRKGGSYNSPLHF. CDR3 coding DNA: TGTGCCACCAGCAGAAAGGGGGGATCCTATAATTCACCCCTCCACTTT.

V usage is TRBV4-1 and J usage is TRBJ2-2, with 10 bases aligning to TRBD1. CDR1 MGHRA and CDR2 YSYEKL come from the germline V gene. The CDR3 totals 17 residues. Trimming at V came to 5 bases and at J to 5 bases, leaving 11 bases not matched to a gene. CDR3 residues: CASSRTGTGVGTGELFF. CDR3 DNA sequence: TGCGCCAGCAGCAGAACCGGGACAGGGGTGGGGACCGGGGAGCTGTTTTTT.

The chain's CDR3 is CASSYPGTQAKNIQYF. The CDR3 DNA sequence: TGTGCCAGCAGTTACCCCGGGACTCAAGCCAAAAACATTCAGTACTTC. The J gene is TRBJ2-4, the V gene TRBV6-6, with a possible D match to TRBD2 (6 bases). CDR3 length: 16 amino acids. V lost 2 bases to trimming and J lost 0 bases, with 11 bases between them. In germline, CDR1 is MNHNY, CDR2 SVGAGI (reference sequence).

The rearrangement uses TRBV5-6 and TRBJ2-7; the D gene is possibly TRBD2 (5 bases). The germline gives CDR1 SGHDT, CDR2 YYEEEE. This CDR3 is 15 amino acids long. V lost 5 bases to trimming and J lost 0 bases, with 15 bases between them. The CDR3 protein is CASRRLLDDSYEQYF. The CDR3 DNA reads TGTGCCAGCAGGAGATTACTAGACGACTCCTACGAGCAGTACTTC. Filled out from reference TRBV5-6 and TRBJ2-7, the complete variable domain reads DAGVTQSPTHLIKTRGQQVTLRCSPKSGHDTVSWYQQALGQGPQFIFQYYEEEERQRGNFPDRFSGHQFPNYSSELNVNALLLGDSALYLCASRRLLDDSYEQYFGPGTRLTVT.

There are a few counts of this clonotype. As DNA, the CDR3 is TGTGCCAGCGGGGGGAGGGGGTTCGGCTACACCTTC. Translating gives CASGGRGFGYTF. The chain employs TRBV6-5 and TRBJ1-2, with a possible D match to TRBD1 (6 bases). The CDR3 covers 12 residues. CDR1 is MNHEY, CDR2 SVGAGI, per germline. V lost 8 bases and J lost 8, with 15 bases in between.

The chain combines TRBV19 with TRBJ2-7; no clear D gene. Trimming stripped 5 bases from V and 3 bases from J, with 8 bases between. Germline CDR1 reads LNHDA; CDR2 reads SQIVND (reference sequence). CDR3 size: 12 residues. The CDR3 nucleotides read TGTGCCAGTAGTCAAAAGGACTACGAGCAGTACTTC. Its protein product is CASSQKDYEQYF.

The chain combines TRBV6-2 or TRBV6-3 with TRBJ2-7; perhaps D is TRBD1 or TRBD2 (5 bases each). CDR3 length: 15 residues. Germline CDR1 MNHEY, CDR2 SVGEGT. Trimming took 7 bases from V and 1 from J, leaving 17 bases between them. CDR3 residues: CASMLSGTGSYEQYF. The CDR3 DNA is TGTGCCAGCATGTTGTCGGGGACCGGGTCCTACGAGCAGTACTTC.

This clonotype has only one observation. V and J are TRBV28 and TRBJ2-7, with D possibly matching TRBD1 (5 bases). Germline lookup yields CDR1 MDHEN and CDR2 SYDVKM. This CDR3 has 15 residues. The V gene lost 8 bases and the J gene lost 1 base, with 18 bases spanning the gap. The CDR3 nucleotides read TGTGCCAGCCGTCCGATAAGGGGTACGTCCTACGAGCAGTACTTC. Its protein product is CASRPIRGTSYEQYF. Complete variable domain (other parts from reference TRBV28 and TRBJ2-7): DVKVTQSSRYLVKRTGEKVFLECVQDMDHENMFWYRQDPGLGLRLIYFSYDVKMKEKGDIPEGYSVSREKKERFSLILESASTNQTSMYLCASRPIRGTSYEQYFGPGTRLTVT.

V is TRBV14 and J is TRBJ2-4, with D possibly TRBD2 on 5 matching bases. TRBJ2-5 explains the end of the DNA better; the J call may be wrong. There are 14 residues in the CDR3. Germline CDR1 and CDR2: SGHDN and FVKESK. The CDR3 sequence is CASSQRIRGETQYF. As DNA, the CDR3 is TGTGCCAGCAGCCAAAGGATCCGGGGAGAGACCCAGTACTTC.

This rearrangement joins TRBV20-1 to TRBJ2-1, with D perhaps TRBD1 (6 bases). Germline loops: CDR1 DFQATT, CDR2 SNEGSKA (reference sequence). This CDR3 contains 13 residues. Trimming removed 3 bases from V and 8 bases from J, with 14 bases in between. CDR3 loop: CSASRRSGDEQFF. The CDR3 DNA follows: TGCAGTGCTAGCCGCAGGTCAGGGGATGAGCAGTTCTTC.